Following are 28 T cell receptor beta chains from one sample sequenced in a study of OX40 agonist ivuxolimab in advanced cancers. The table came from immunoSEQ multiplex PCR; TCRdb's copy has only in-frame clones and leaves some out. This table holds 55,000 to 75,000 clones, roughly 85% found once. The sample in question was CD4+ or CD8+ T cells sorted from blood, obtained in a trial of the OX40 agonist ivuxolimab. The source of these receptors is an adult with an advanced solid tumor such as melanoma, head and neck, liver or kidney cancer.

V and J are TRBV10-3 and TRBJ2-3; 7 nucleotides match TRBD1. This CDR3 region has 14 residues. Trimming cost V 7 bases and J 0 bases; bases outside gene matches: 4. Germline V gene lookup returns CDR1 ENHRY and CDR2 SYGVKD. The CDR3 region has the DNA TGTGCCATCAACGACAGGGCAAGCACAGATACGCAGTATTTT. It specifies CAINDRASTDTQYF.

The chain couples TRBV5-1 to TRBJ2-2, with 7 nucleotides matching TRBD1. Losses at the gene ends were 0 bases for V and 4 bases for J; bases not matched to a gene: 3. CDR3 length: 15 residues. In germline, CDR1 is SGHRS, CDR2 YFSETQ. CDR3 coding DNA: TGCGCCAGCAGCTTGGGAGGGGGCGGCACCGGGGAGCTGTTTTTT. Its translation: CASSLGGGGTGELFF.

CDR3 sequence reads: CASSVSGQGIETQYF. CDR3 DNA sequence: TGTGCCAGCAGCGTGAGTGGACAGGGTATTGAGACCCAGTACTTC. This chain connects TRBV7-8 to TRBJ2-5; 8 nucleotides agree with TRBD1. In germline, CDR1 is SGHVS, CDR2 FQNEAQ. Trimming cost V 5 bases and J 5 bases; bases outside gene matches: 10. The CDR3 has 15 residues.

The V and J genes are TRBV10-3 and TRBJ2-1; 8 bases match TRBD2. The CDR3 is made up of 14 amino acids. CDR1 ENHRY and CDR2 SYGVKD come from the germline V gene. V lost 10 bases to trimming and J lost 0 bases; unmatched junction nucleotides: 5. The CDR3 nucleotides read TGTGCCAGCACGAGCGGGAGCTCCTACAATGAGCAGTTCTTC. This encodes CASTSGSSYNEQFF.

The chain's CDR3 is CASSLGGLNTEAFF. The CDR3 DNA reads TGTGCCAGCAGCTTAGGAGGGCTGAACACTGAAGCTTTCTTT. The chain joins TRBV7-2 to TRBJ1-1; D unresolved. The V and J ends lost 1 base and 0 bases respectively, with 6 bases between them. This CDR3 is built from 14 residues. Germline V gives CDR1 SGHTA, CDR2 FQGNSA.

This clone has only one observation. The chain combines TRBV2 with TRBJ1-4, with 12 bases fitting TRBD1. The CDR3 sequence is 16 residues long. Germline V CDR1 and CDR2: SNHLY, FYNNEI. Unmatched junction bases numbered 9, after V lost 6 bases and J lost 7 bases. CDR3 sequence reads: CASRDRDRGRSEKLFF. In nucleotides, the CDR3 is TGTGCCAGCAGGGACCGGGACAGGGGGCGAAGTGAAAAACTGTTTTTT.

The rearrangement links TRBV18 to TRBJ1-2; perhaps TRBD1 as D (6 bases). Germline CDR1 and CDR2: KGHSH and LQKENI. The CDR3 length is 13 residues. V shed 3 bases and J shed 2 bases, with 7 bases lying between them. CDR3 protein: CASSPDRNYGYTF. CDR3 bases: TGTGCCAGCTCACCCGACAGGAACTATGGCTACACCTTC. The complete variable domain, with remaining parts taken from reference TRBV18 and TRBJ1-2, reads NAGVMQNPRHLVRRRGQEARLRCSPMKGHSHVYWYRQLPEEGLKFMVYLQKENIIDESGMPKERFSAEFPKEGPSILRIQQVVRGDSAAYFCASSPDRNYGYTFGSGTRLTVV.

This chain links TRBV7-6 with TRBJ2-3; D is undetermined. V was trimmed by 5 bases and J by 3 bases, leaving 18 bases between them. Germline V lookup: CDR1 SGHVS, CDR2 FNYEAQ. The CDR3 runs 16 residues. The CDR3 is CASSPRQTSTTDTQYF. The CDR3 DNA reads as TGTGCCAGCAGCCCACGCCAGACCTCCACAACAGATACGCAGTATTTT. The full variable domain, with the rest looked up from reference TRBV7-6 and TRBJ2-3, is GAGVSQSPRYKVTKRGQDVALRCDPISGHVSLYWYRQALGQGPEFLTYFNYEAQQDKSGLPNDRFSAERPEGSISTLTIQRTEQRDSAMYRCASSPRQTSTTDTQYFGPGTRLTVL.

The J gene is TRBJ2-3, the V gene TRBV5-1; perhaps TRBD1 as D (6 bases). With 4 bases removed from V and 4 bases from J, the gap between germline ends came to 13 bases. The CDR3 spans 14 residues. Germline CDR1 is SGHRS and CDR2 is YFSETQ. CDR3 residues: CASSAGAGADTQYF. CDR3 bases: TGCGCCAGCAGCGCTGGGGCAGGGGCAGATACGCAGTATTTT.

The chain employs TRBV7-9 and TRBJ1-3; tentatively, D is TRBD1 (5 bases). The V gene's germline CDR1 is SEHNR and CDR2 FQNEAQ (reference sequence). The V end lost 3 bases, the J end lost 6 bases, and 15 bases lay between the germline ends. The CDR3 length is 15 residues. The CDR3 protein is CASSFLGGGENTIYF. The CDR3 region has the DNA TGTGCCAGCAGCTTCCTCGGCGGGGGGGAAAACACCATATATTTT.

The rearrangement uses TRBV7-8 and TRBJ1-5; TRBD1 is a possible D gene (5 bases). The germline V and J ends were trimmed by 1 base and 4 bases, with 11 bases remaining between them. Germline CDR1 is SGHVS and CDR2 is FQNEAQ. This CDR3 spans 15 amino acids. CDR3 in DNA: TGTGCCAGCAGCTTAGTTTCCGGGGGGAATCAGCCCCAGCATTTT. Encoded protein: CASSLVSGGNQPQHF.

V is TRBV20-1 and J is TRBJ2-3; D remains ambiguous. Germline V CDR1 and CDR2: DFQATT, SNEGSKA (reference sequence). The length of the CDR3 is 11 residues. CDR3 sequence reads: CNPVEQETQYF. The CDR3 nucleotides are TGCAACCCGGTTGAGCAAGAGACGCAGTATTTT.

This clone appeared a few times. The chain has TRBV18 and TRBJ2-7; the match to TRBD1 covers 12 bases. J gave up 4 bases and V 4 bases, and 5 bases lay outside the gene matches. Germline V lookup: CDR1 KGHSH, CDR2 LQKENI. The CDR3 length is 15 residues. The CDR3 is CASSHGDRGQYEQYF. CDR3 nucleotide sequence: TGTGCCAGCTCACACGGGGACAGGGGGCAATACGAGCAGTACTTC.

This clone was seen more than once but under ten times. This chain uses TRBV14 with TRBJ1-5; D ambiguous. The germline gives CDR1 SGHDN, CDR2 FVKESK. Trimming took 4 bases from V and 0 from J, leaving 13 bases between them. This CDR3 is 16 amino acids long. CDR3 DNA: TGTGCCAGCAGCCTCCGGCCGGGTCTTAGCAATCAGCCCCAGCATTTT. Protein: CASSLRPGLSNQPQHF.

CDR3 nucleotide sequence: TGTGCCAGCAGCGCCGGGACAGGGGGCCGCTACACCTTC. Amino acids: CASSAGTGGRYTF. The rearrangement uses TRBV9 and TRBJ1-2; TRBD1 matches 12 bases. Germline V gene sequence: CDR1 SGDLS, CDR2 YYNGEE. The CDR3 is made up of 13 amino acids. The V gene end was trimmed by 3 bases and the J gene end by 9 bases; junction bases not matched to a gene: 3.

The genes are TRBV11-2 and TRBJ1-1; D remains unclear. V gave up 0 bases and J gave up 3 bases, with 2 bases separating them. The CDR3 spans 12 residues. Germline V gene lookup returns CDR1 SGHAT and CDR2 FQNNGV. CDR3 coding DNA: TGTGCCAGCAGCTTAGAACACACTGAAGCTTTCTTT. Translated, it gives CASSLEHTEAFF.

CDR3 sequence: CASSLGLAGETQYF. The CDR3 bases are TGTGCCAGCAGCTTAGGGCTAGCGGGAGAGACCCAGTACTTC. The chain recombines TRBV7-2 with TRBJ2-5, with 8 bases fitting TRBD2. The CDR3 has 14 amino acids. Germline trimming cut 1 base from V and 4 bases from J; bases unmatched to any gene: 2. Germline CDR1 reads SGHTA; CDR2 reads FQGNSA.

V is TRBV30 and J is TRBJ1-5; weak D call: TRBD1 (5 bases). Germline CDR1 reads GTSNPN; CDR2 reads SVGIG (reference sequence). This CDR3 comprises 15 residues. Trimming took 2 bases from V and 0 from J, leaving 11 bases between them. The CDR3 bases are TGTGCCTGGAGTCAGGGAAGCCTTAGCAATCAGCCCCAGCATTTT. This encodes CAWSQGSLSNQPQHF.

V is TRBV9 and J is TRBJ1-2, with 7 positions matching TRBD1. Germline loops: CDR1 SGDLS, CDR2 YYNGEE. The CDR3 length is 17 residues. After removal of 0 bases from V and 8 bases from J, the junction contained 16 bases not matched to a gene. The CDR3 loop reads CASSVEPHLDRNGGYTF. CDR3 coding DNA: TGTGCCAGCAGCGTAGAACCCCACCTGGACAGGAATGGCGGCTACACCTTC. Combining the CDR3 with reference TRBV9 and TRBJ1-2 gives the whole variable domain DSGVTQTPKHLITATGQRVTLRCSPRSGDLSVYWYQQSLDQGLQFLIQYYNGEERAKGNILERFSAQQFPDLHSELNLSSLELGDSALYFCASSVEPHLDRNGGYTFGSGTRLTVV.

The chain carries TRBV25-1 and TRBJ1-3; D remains unclear. Trimming shortened V by 11 bases and J by 2 bases, and 10 bases separated the two germline ends. In germline, CDR1 is MGHDK, CDR2 SYGVNS. The CDR3 spans 12 residues. This CDR3 reads CAVGPAGNTIYF. The DNA for the CDR3 is TGTGCCGTCGGTCCAGCTGGAAACACCATATATTTT.

This clone was seen more than once but under ten times. The chain couples TRBV14 to TRBJ1-3; D may be TRBD1 (5 bases). Trimming left V 0 bases short and J 3 bases short, with 12 bases between. The CDR3 runs 16 residues. The germline gives CDR1 SGHDN, CDR2 FVKESK. The DNA of the CDR3 is TGTGCCAGCAGCCAAGATTATGGGACGCATGGAAACACCATATATTTT. This codes for CASSQDYGTHGNTIYF.

This clone has just one count. This sequence joins TRBV18 and TRBJ1-1; D possibly corresponds to TRBD1 (5 bases). V lost 1 base and J 5 bases, leaving 11 bases between the germline ends. In germline, CDR1 is KGHSH, CDR2 LQKENI. The CDR3 totals 14 residues. DNA for the CDR3: TGTGCCAGCTCACCACGGGGGGTCGGGACTGAAGCTTTCTTT. Its protein is CASSPRGVGTEAFF.

CDR3 bases: TGTGCCAGCAGCTTCCGAGCGGGGGGAAGGACCGGGGAGCTGTTTTTT. This encodes CASSFRAGGRTGELFF. The genes are TRBV7-9 and TRBJ2-2, with TRBD2 identical over 9 bases. Trimming cost V 3 bases and J 5 bases; bases outside gene matches: 7. Germline CDR1 SEHNR, CDR2 FQNEAQ (reference sequence). This CDR3 spans 16 amino acids.

The chain recombines TRBV14 with TRBJ2-1; D perhaps matches TRBD2 (7 bases). V lost 1 base and J lost 7, with 17 bases in between. Germline-derived CDR1 and CDR2 are SGHDN and FVKESK. This CDR3 region has 16 residues. The CDR3 DNA reads as TGTGCCAGCAGCCAAGTGGGGGGGGCTCGTAGGAATGAGCAGTTCTTC. The encoded protein is CASSQVGGARRNEQFF. The variable domain in full, completed from reference TRBV14 and TRBJ2-1, reads EAGVTQFPSHSVIEKGQTVTLRCDPISGHDNLYWYRRVMGKEIKFLLHFVKESKQDESGMPNNRFLAERTGGTYSTLKVQPAELEDSGVYFCASSQVGGARRNEQFFGPGTRLTVL.

The rearrangement joins TRBV5-5 to TRBJ1-5; D perhaps matches TRBD1 (5 bases). Germline V CDR1 and CDR2: SGHKS, YYEKEE (reference sequence). The CDR3 loop spans 16 amino acids. Between the trimmed V and J ends, which lost 0 bases and 4 bases, there was a span of 14 bases. For the CDR3, the DNA is TGTGCCAGCAGCTTGGGAGGGTTGGGGCGTAATCAGCCCCAGCATTTT. This gives the protein CASSLGGLGRNQPQHF. Supplemented by reference TRBV5-5 and TRBJ1-5, the full variable domain reads DAGVTQSPTHLIKTRGQQVTLRCSPISGHKSVSWYQQVLGQGPQFIFQYYEKEERGRGNFPDRFSARQFPNYSSELNVNALLLGDSALYLCASSLGGLGRNQPQHFGDGTRLSIL.

V is TRBV5-1 and J is TRBJ2-5; the D call may be TRBD1 or TRBD2 (5 bases each). Germline V gene data show CDR1 as SGHRS and CDR2 as YFSETQ. V was cut by 0 bases and J by 3 bases, with 9 bases left in between. The CDR3 sequence is 14 residues long. The DNA for the CDR3 is TGCGCCAGCAGCTTGGGAGGGACCAAAGAGACCCAGTACTTC. Protein: CASSLGGTKETQYF.

The rearrangement uses TRBV19 and TRBJ2-7; TRBD1 matches 10 bases. V lost 7 bases and J lost 7; bases outside the gene matches: 16. The CDR3 runs to 16 residues. The germline CDR1 and CDR2 sequences are LNHDA and SQIVND (reference sequence). The CDR3 protein is CASNPTGTGALDEQYF. DNA of the CDR3: TGTGCCAGTAATCCCACCGGGACAGGGGCCCTGGATGAGCAGTACTTC.

The gene calls are TRBV7-9 and TRBJ2-1; 9 bases line up with TRBD2. Germline V gene sequence: CDR1 SEHNR, CDR2 FQNEAQ (reference sequence). After removal of 5 bases from V and 9 bases from J, the junction contained 11 bases not matched to a gene. The CDR3 extends over 15 amino acids. The CDR3 loop is CASSRIGGREGEQFF. The CDR3 nucleotides are TGTGCCAGCAGCCGAATCGGCGGGAGGGAGGGTGAGCAGTTCTTC.